This paragraph covers one T cell receptor (beta chain) sequence. This record belongs to a study of cytomegalovirus exposure and HLA in healthy donors. Primers for the PCR totalled 60 Vbeta and 13 Jbeta. The table came from immunoSEQ multiplex PCR; TCRdb's copy has only in-frame clones and leaves some out. The sample consists of under 300,000 clones, over 70% of them appearing once. Deletions cut 3 bases from V and 4 bases from J, with 10 bases between. The CDR3 length is 14 residues. Germline-derived CDR1 and CDR2 are SNHLY and FYNNEI. This TCR derives from an older woman in good health and CMV-seropositive. This chain connects TRBV2 to TRBJ1-5, with a weak D call TRBD1 (6 bases). The sample was PBMCs. The CDR3 reads CASSETGRNQPQHF. The DNA of the CDR3 is TGTGCCAGCAGTGAGACAGGCCGAAATCAGCCCCAGCATTTT.